The 22 T cell receptor beta chains below all came from one sample that was sequenced in a study of OX40 agonist ivuxolimab in advanced cancers. TCRdb's table, derived via immunoSEQ multiplex PCR, lists solely in-frame clones and lacks some. In the table there are 25,000 to 35,000 clones, 65% to 80% of which are singletons. This material consisted of CD4+ or CD8+ T cells sorted from blood, taken in a trial of the OX40 agonist ivuxolimab. These receptors all come from an adult with an advanced solid tumor such as melanoma, head and neck, liver or kidney cancer.

This rearrangement joins TRBV25-1 to TRBJ2-1, with 8 bases that match TRBD1. The CDR3 extends over 15 amino acids. The junction had 6 bases not matched to a gene; V was cut back by 3 bases and J by 5 bases. Germline V lookup: CDR1 MGHDK, CDR2 SYGVNS. The chain's CDR3 is CASSDTTGGHNEQFF. The CDR3 nucleotides read TGTGCCAGCAGTGACACCACAGGGGGTCACAATGAGCAGTTCTTC. Full variable domain (rest looked up from reference TRBV25-1 and TRBJ2-1): EADIYQTPRYLVIGTGKKITLECSQTMGHDKMYWYQQDPGMELHLIHYSYGVNSTEKGDLSSESTVSRIRTEHFPLTLESARPSHTSQYLCASSDTTGGHNEQFFGPGTRLTVL.

The chain couples TRBV18 to TRBJ1-6; maybe TRBD1 (6 bases). Germline CDR1 reads KGHSH; CDR2 reads LQKENI. The CDR3 runs 14 residues. Trimming left V 3 bases short and J 10 bases short, with 13 bases between. The CDR3 DNA follows: TGTGCCAGCTCACCCGACGGGGGCATCTCACCCCTCCACTTT. Translating it yields CASSPDGGISPLHF.

This rearrangement joins TRBV5-4 to TRBJ2-3, with 10 bases fitting TRBD2. CDR1 is SGHNT, CDR2 YYREEE, per germline (reference sequence). J lost 1 base, V lost 4 bases, and 6 bases had no gene match. CDR3 length: 16 amino acids. CDR3 coding DNA: TGTGCCAGCAGCCAACATACTAGCGGGGGCACAGATACGCAGTATTTT. Protein sequence: CASSQHTSGGTDTQYF.

V usage is TRBV9 and J usage is TRBJ2-7; the match to TRBD1 covers 9 bases. CDR3 length: 14 residues. CDR1 is SGDLS and CDR2 is YYNGEE in the germline V gene. V lost 3 bases to trimming and J lost 3 bases; unmatched junction nucleotides: 4. CDR3 region: CASSAGQGYYEQYF. The DNA of the CDR3 is TGTGCCAGCAGCGCCGGACAGGGGTACTACGAGCAGTACTTC.

The rearrangement uses TRBV12-2 and TRBJ2-3; the table's TRBD1 call for D was not verified on the DNA. TRBV12-2 is recorded as a pseudogene. This CDR3 comprises 21 residues. The CDR3 spells CASRLRGDRVADVEGTDTQYF. The CDR3 nucleotides are TGTGCAAGTCGCTTACGGGGGGACAGGGTTGCAGATGTTGAGGGCACAGATACGCAGTATTTT.

The chain links TRBV7-9 to TRBJ2-5, with a tentative D call TRBD2 (6 bases). The CDR3 extends over 14 amino acids. The V and J ends lost 1 base and 5 bases respectively, with 11 bases between them. Germline V lookup: CDR1 SEHNR, CDR2 FQNEAQ (reference sequence). CDR3: CASSLGLAVETQYF. Written as DNA, the CDR3 is TGTGCCAGCAGCTTAGGATTAGCGGTGGAGACCCAGTACTTC.

This clone was seen just once. The rearrangement uses TRBV19 and TRBJ2-5; 12 bases match TRBD1. The trim removed 6 bases at V and 5 bases at J, leaving 1 base unmatched. Germline assignment: CDR1 LNHDA and CDR2 SQIVND (reference sequence). The CDR3 spans 13 residues. For the CDR3, the DNA is TGTGCCAGTAGGGGACAGGGGGCTGAGACCCAGTACTTC. The encoded protein is CASRGQGAETQYF.

The gene calls are TRBV27 and TRBJ1-1; D might be TRBD1 (5 bases). CDR3 length: 13 amino acids. V shed 4 bases and J shed 2 bases, with 8 bases lying between them. Germline lookup yields CDR1 MNHEY and CDR2 SMNVEV (reference sequence). The CDR3 region has the DNA TGTGCCAGCAGTTCTGGACATAACACTGAAGCTTTCTTT. It codes for CASSSGHNTEAFF.

The V gene is TRBV6-1, the J gene TRBJ2-2; 11 bases are shared with TRBD2. CDR1 is MNHNS and CDR2 is SASEGT in the germline V gene. This CDR3 contains 17 residues. Trimming cost V 3 bases and J 4 bases; bases outside gene matches: 7. The CDR3 nucleotides read TGTGCCAGCAGTGATTTAGCGGGGGGGCACAGCACCGGGGAGCTGTTTTTT. Translated: CASSDLAGGHSTGELFF.

The rearrangement links TRBV5-1 to TRBJ2-1; D might be TRBD1 or TRBD2, each matching 5 bases. The V end lost 3 bases, the J end lost 7 bases, and 20 bases lay between the germline ends. Germline V CDR1 and CDR2: SGHRS, YFSETQ. The CDR3 is 16 amino acids. The CDR3, as DNA: TGCGCCAGCAGCTCCCAAAAACCGGGACGTATAAATGAGCAGTTCTTC. Residues: CASSSQKPGRINEQFF.

The rearrangement uses TRBV9 and TRBJ2-1; TRBD1 agrees at 11 bases. The junction had 2 bases not matched to a gene; V was cut back by 0 bases and J by 6 bases. The CDR3 is 15 amino acids. Per the germline V gene, CDR1 is SGDLS and CDR2 is YYNGEE. The CDR3 nucleotides are TGTGCCAGCAGCGTAGTAGGGACAGGGGGCAATGAGCAGTTCTTC. As protein: CASSVVGTGGNEQFF.

The CDR3: CSIWTAPDEKLFF. CDR3 DNA: TGCAGCATTTGGACAGCGCCCGATGAAAAACTGTTTTTT. The chain couples TRBV29-1 to TRBJ1-4; possible D gene TRBD1, 6 bases. V lost 8 bases to trimming and J lost 6 bases, with 16 bases between them. The CDR3 has 13 residues. Germline CDR1 and CDR2: SQVTM and ANQGSEA.

The rearrangement joins TRBV2 to TRBJ1-6; possibly TRBD1 for D (6 bases). The germline gives CDR1 SNHLY, CDR2 FYNNEI. The CDR3 spans 15 residues. The V end was cut by 2 bases, the J end by 10 bases, with 15 bases between. The chain's CDR3 is CASSERYRVWSPLHF. DNA for the CDR3: TGTGCCAGCAGTGAACGGTACAGGGTTTGGTCACCCCTCCACTTT. Complete variable domain (other parts from reference TRBV2 and TRBJ1-6): EPEVTQTPSHQVTQMGQEVILRCVPISNHLYFYWYRQILGQKVEFLVSFYNNEISEKSEIFDDQFSVERPDGSNFTLKIRSTKLEDSAMYFCASSERYRVWSPLHFGNGTRLTVT.

The chain has TRBV4-1 and TRBJ2-4, with 12 bases matching TRBD2. CDR3 length: 19 amino acids. Germline assignment: CDR1 MGHRA and CDR2 YSYEKL. Germline trimming cut 0 bases from V and 2 bases from J; bases unmatched to any gene: 8. The CDR3 sequence is CASSQEWLAGGLSKNIQYF. The CDR3 bases are TGCGCCAGCAGCCAAGAATGGCTAGCGGGGGGGCTGTCCAAAAACATTCAGTACTTC.

J is TRBJ2-7 and V is TRBV7-2, with TRBD2 as a possible D gene (6 bases). The CDR3 is 15 amino acids. Trimming took 1 base from V and 3 from J, leaving 13 bases between them. Germline-derived CDR1 and CDR2 are SGHTA and FQGNSA. The CDR3 spells CASSLVGGERYEQYF. CDR3 DNA: TGTGCCAGCAGCTTAGTTGGCGGGGAGCGCTACGAGCAGTACTTC.

This clone was seen more than once but under ten times. The chain combines TRBV30 with TRBJ2-1, with 14 nucleotides matching TRBD2. Per germline, CDR1 GTSNPN and CDR2 SVGIG (reference sequence). J gave up 7 bases and V 2 bases, and 13 bases lay outside the gene matches. This CDR3 is 18 amino acids long. CDR3 protein: CAWSSMTSGGANPNEQFF. CDR3 nucleotide sequence: TGTGCCTGGAGTTCAATGACTAGCGGGGGGGCTAACCCGAATGAGCAGTTCTTC.

The CDR3: CSYQTSGGATDTQYF. The CDR3 DNA is TGCAGCTACCAGACTAGCGGGGGGGCCACAGATACGCAGTATTTT. The rearrangement links TRBV29-1 to TRBJ2-3; TRBD2 matches 14 bases. There are 15 residues in the CDR3. The germline V gene encodes CDR1 SQVTM and CDR2 ANQGSEA. V trimming: 8 bases; J trimming: 2 bases; junction bases outside the gene matches: 6.

In its sample, this clone was seen once. The CDR3 sequence is CASSQGVRTEAFF. As DNA, the CDR3 is TGTGCCAGCTCCCAGGGGGTGCGGACTGAAGCTTTCTTT. The rearrangement uses TRBV18 and TRBJ1-1; 7 positions agree with TRBD1. This CDR3 region has 13 residues. V was clipped by 6 bases and J by 5 bases; unmatched bases: 6. The germline gives CDR1 KGHSH, CDR2 LQKENI.

The J gene is TRBJ2-1, the V gene TRBV5-1, with D hard to call. Per the germline V gene, CDR1 is SGHRS and CDR2 is YFSETQ. CDR3 length: 15 amino acids. V shed 1 base and J shed 2 bases, with 10 bases lying between them. The CDR3 region has the DNA TGCGCCAGCAGCTTGTCCGCTATTACCTACAATGAGCAGTTCTTC. Translated, it gives CASSLSAITYNEQFF.

This chain uses TRBV7-2 with TRBJ2-3, with a weak D call TRBD1 (6 bases). CDR1 is SGHTA and CDR2 is FQGNSA in the germline V gene. CDR3 length: 14 residues. The V end lost 0 bases, the J end lost 5 bases, and 9 bases lay between the germline ends. In DNA form, the CDR3 reads TGTGCCAGCAGCTTAGCTGGGGGCGGAGATACGCAGTATTTT. Translating gives CASSLAGGGDTQYF.

In its sample, this clone was seen a few times. This sequence joins TRBV5-1 and TRBJ2-7; 8 positions agree with TRBD1. The germline V gene has CDR1 SGHRS and CDR2 YFSETQ. The CDR3 totals 13 residues. V was pared by 5 bases and J by 2 bases, with 3 bases of the junction left unmatched. The CDR3 loop is CASRGTGAYEQYF. The CDR3 DNA is TGCGCCAGCAGAGGGACAGGAGCCTACGAGCAGTACTTC.

The chain carries TRBV7-6 and TRBJ2-3; TRBD2 agrees at 13 bases. V lost 4 bases, J lost 3 bases, and 4 bases stayed unmatched. The CDR3 is 16 amino acids. Germline lookup yields CDR1 SGHVS and CDR2 FNYEAQ. For the CDR3, the DNA is TGTGCCAGCAGCTCGGGACTAGCGGGGTTAACAGATACGCAGTATTTT. As protein: CASSSGLAGLTDTQYF.